The entry below describes one TCR beta chain. What this receptor recognizes is not known. The record has no base qualities; no much larger clone is one base away. This sample is drawn from a study of control samples from healthy donors and cancer patients (dated by TCRdb to 2018 to 2021). To prepare the library, the immunoSEQ multiplex PCR assay was applied. TCRdb re-hosts the immuneACCESS table, in-frame sequences only. Its copies lack some clones; in the studies checked, an unresolved V gene accounts for under half of them, and the cause for the rest is not known. The sample contains 98,000 or so clones, about 80% of them found a single time. 6% to 8% of the sample goes to the ten largest clones. Counted from cysteine to phenylalanine, this CDR3 has 15 amino acids. Only CDR3 DNA remains: 45 bases, in frame from the first base. The germline V gene sets CDR1 to ENHRY and CDR2 to SYGVKD. V is cut back by 6 bases and J by 3 bases, with 8 bases in the junction unmatched.

Material: blood. The TCR comes from a young man in good health. Recombination connected TRBV10-3 to TRBJ1-2; 9 central nucleotides agree with TRBD1. The bases are TGTGCCATCAGGGGACAGGGAAGGGGAGACTATGGCTACACCTTC. It is translated as CAIRGQGRGDYGYTF.